This record covers a single T cell receptor (beta chain). This sample is part of a study of cytomegalovirus exposure and HLA in healthy donors. The PCR made use of 60 Vbeta and 13 Jbeta primers. Profiled with immunoSEQ multiplex PCR; TCRdb holds only in-frame clones, not every one. The sample has more than 95,000 clones, roughly 80% seen once; the top ten hold 4.5% to 5%. The CDR3 length is 16 residues. V trimming: 4 bases; J trimming: 3 bases; junction bases outside the gene matches: 9. The germline V gene encodes CDR1 SNHLY and CDR2 FYNNEI. The specimen was PBMCs. The chain is built from TRBV2 and TRBJ1-1, with TRBD1 matching over 9 bases. This sequence was found in a man between 45 and 60 years old in good health and CMV-seropositive. The CDR3 nucleotides read TGTGCCAGCAGTGGGCCCGGACAGGGGTACGACACTGAAGCTTTCTTT. This encodes CASSGPGQGYDTEAFF. The complete variable domain, with remaining parts taken from reference TRBV2 and TRBJ1-1, reads EPEVTQTPSHQVTQMGQEVILRCVPISNHLYFYWYRQILGQKVEFLVSFYNNEISEKSEIFDDQFSVERPDGSNFTLKIRSTKLEDSAMYFCASSGPGQGYDTEAFFGQGTRLTVV.